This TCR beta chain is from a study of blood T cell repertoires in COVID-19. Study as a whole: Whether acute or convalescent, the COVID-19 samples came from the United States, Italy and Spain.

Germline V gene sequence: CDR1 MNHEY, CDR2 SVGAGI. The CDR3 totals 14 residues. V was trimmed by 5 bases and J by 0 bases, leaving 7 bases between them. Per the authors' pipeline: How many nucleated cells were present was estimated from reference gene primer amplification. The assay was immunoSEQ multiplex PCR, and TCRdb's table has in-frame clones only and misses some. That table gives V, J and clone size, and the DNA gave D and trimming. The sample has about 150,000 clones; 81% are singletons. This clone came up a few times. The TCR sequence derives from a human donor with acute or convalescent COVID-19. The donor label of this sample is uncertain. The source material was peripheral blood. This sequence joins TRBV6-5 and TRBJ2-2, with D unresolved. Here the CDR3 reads CASSPSANTGELFF. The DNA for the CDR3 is TGTGCCAGCAGTCCCTCGGCGAACACCGGGGAGCTGTTTTTT.